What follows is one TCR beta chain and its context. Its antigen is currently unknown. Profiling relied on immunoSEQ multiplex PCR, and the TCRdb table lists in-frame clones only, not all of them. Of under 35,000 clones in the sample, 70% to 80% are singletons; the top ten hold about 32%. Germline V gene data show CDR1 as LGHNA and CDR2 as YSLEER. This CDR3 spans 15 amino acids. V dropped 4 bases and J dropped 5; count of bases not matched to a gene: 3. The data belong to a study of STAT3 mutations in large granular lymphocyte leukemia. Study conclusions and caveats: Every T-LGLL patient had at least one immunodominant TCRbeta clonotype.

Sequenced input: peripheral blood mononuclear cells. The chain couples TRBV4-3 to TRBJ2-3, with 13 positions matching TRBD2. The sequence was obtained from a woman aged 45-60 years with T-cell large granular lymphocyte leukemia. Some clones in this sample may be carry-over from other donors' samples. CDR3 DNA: TGCGCCAGCAGCCCGGGACTAGCGGGACGAGATACGCAGTATTTT. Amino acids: CASSPGLAGRDTQYF.